The 13 T cell receptor beta chains below all came from one sample that was sequenced in a study of T cell responses to AZD1222 COVID-19 vaccine. The method was immunoSEQ multiplex PCR; TCRdb's version includes in-frame clones alone and lacks a portion of them. The table records 100,000 to 140,000 clones, about 90% of them present only once. The sequenced sample was peripheral blood, obtained 28 days after the second AZD1222 dose. These receptors originate from an adult who received the AZD1222 COVID-19 vaccine.

The chain carries TRBV6-1 and TRBJ2-1; the D gene is possibly TRBD2 (6 bases). The CDR3 consists of 16 residues. The germline V gene has CDR1 MNHNS and CDR2 SASEGT. Deletions cut 4 bases from V and 0 bases from J, with 13 bases between. The CDR3 nucleotides read TGTGCCAGCAGTGGAGCCAGCGGGCTCTCCTACAATGAGCAGTTCTTC. Its protein is CASSGASGLSYNEQFF.

This chain links TRBV5-4 with TRBJ1-3, with D possibly being TRBD1 (5 bases). CDR1 is SGHNT, CDR2 YYREEE, per germline (reference sequence). This CDR3 region has 17 residues. V lost 4 bases, J lost 7 bases, and 24 bases lay in between. CDR3 sequence: CASSPHRDSFPGNTIYF. The CDR3 DNA is TGTGCCAGCAGCCCCCACCGGGACTCTTTTCCCGGGAACACCATATATTTT.

The chain is built from TRBV5-1 and TRBJ2-1, with 9 bases lining up with TRBD2. This CDR3 has 15 residues. Germline-derived CDR1 and CDR2 are SGHRS and YFSETQ. After removal of 2 bases from V and 8 bases from J, the junction contained 8 bases not matched to a gene. The CDR3 DNA reads as TGCGCCAGCAGCTTTCTCCCGGGACTAGCCGATGAGCAGTTCTTC. This codes for CASSFLPGLADEQFF.

The chain recombines TRBV6-5 with TRBJ1-1; no definite D call. In germline, CDR1 is MNHEY, CDR2 SVGAGI. The CDR3 extends over 12 amino acids. Trimming stripped 6 bases from V and 1 base from J, with 6 bases between. CDR3 bases: TGTGCCAGCAGGCACACGAACACTGAAGCTTTCTTT. Its translation is CASRHTNTEAFF.

Note on this clone: This sample includes further DNA sequences coding for the same CDR3. The rearrangement joins TRBV5-4 to TRBJ2-2; 8 positions agree with TRBD2. Germline lookup yields CDR1 SGHNT and CDR2 YYREEE (reference sequence). The CDR3 sequence is 15 residues long. V gave up 2 bases and J gave up 2 bases; unmatched junction bases: 2. CDR3 sequence reads: CASSLAGANTGELFF. The DNA for the CDR3 is TGTGCCAGCAGCTTAGCGGGGGCAAACACCGGGGAGCTGTTTTTT.

This clone was seen only once. J is TRBJ1-3 and V is TRBV30; no clear D gene. V lost 0 bases to trimming and J lost 0 bases, with 9 bases between them. This CDR3 contains 15 residues. The germline V gene encodes CDR1 GTSNPN and CDR2 SVGIG (reference sequence). The CDR3 loop reads CAWSVSVLSGNTIYF. The CDR3 DNA sequence: TGTGCCTGGAGTGTTTCGGTCCTCTCTGGAAACACCATATATTTT.

The V and J genes are TRBV27 and TRBJ2-7; a weak D match, TRBD1 (5 bases). Germline CDR1 and CDR2: MNHEY and SMNVEV (reference sequence). The CDR3 totals 14 residues. V lost 5 bases and J 2 bases, leaving 13 bases between the germline ends. CDR3 DNA sequence: TGTGCCAGCAGTCCGCAGGGCCCTGCCTACGAGCAGTACTTC. Its protein is CASSPQGPAYEQYF.

This chain links TRBV7-8 with TRBJ2-1, with 10 bases aligning to TRBD2. CDR1 is SGHVS and CDR2 is FQNEAQ in the germline V gene. This CDR3 region has 15 residues. V dropped 2 bases and J dropped 6; count of bases not matched to a gene: 4. The CDR3 region has the DNA TGTGCCAGCAGCTTACTAGCGGGGGCCATCAATGAGCAGTTCTTC. Amino acids: CASSLLAGAINEQFF.

The chain links TRBV9 to TRBJ2-3; either TRBD1 or TRBD2 may supply D (5 bases each). The CDR3 length is 16 residues. CDR1 and CDR2 from the germline V gene are SGDLS and YYNGEE. V lost 3 bases and J lost 0, with 14 bases in between. The CDR3, as DNA: TGTGCCAGCAGCGCCATGGGGACGGCTAGCACAGATACGCAGTATTTT. Amino acid sequence: CASSAMGTASTDTQYF.

The chain is built from TRBV5-1 and TRBJ1-5; D perhaps matches TRBD1 (5 bases). The CDR3 runs 14 residues. Germline CDR1 SGHRS, CDR2 YFSETQ. Trimming took off 0 bases at V and 7 bases at J, with 11 bases between the two ends. The CDR3 region has the DNA TGCGCCAGCAGCTTGGATGGGGGAGCGCAGCCCCAGCATTTT. Its translation: CASSLDGGAQPQHF.

The chain links TRBV10-1 to TRBJ1-6, with D perhaps TRBD1 (6 bases). There are 12 residues in the CDR3. Germline lookup yields CDR1 WNHNN and CDR2 SYGVQD (reference sequence). The ends were cut back, 9 bases at V and 8 bases at J, with 11 bases in the middle. CDR3 coding DNA: TGCGCCAGGCCAGGGGTGCATTCACCCCTCCACTTT. Its protein product is CARPGVHSPLHF.

This chain uses TRBV20-1 with TRBJ2-7; D might be TRBD2 (6 bases). Germline V gene data show CDR1 as DFQATT and CDR2 as SNEGSKA (reference sequence). The CDR3 length is 11 residues. Trimming took off 6 bases at V and 4 bases at J, with 10 bases between the two ends. The CDR3 is CSAEGEYEQYF. CDR3 DNA: TGCAGTGCGGAGGGAGAGTACGAGCAGTACTTC.

Concerning this clone: The same CDR3 is also encoded by other DNA sequences in this sample. The gene calls are TRBV6-2 or TRBV6-3 and TRBJ2-5; the D is unclear. The CDR3 covers 11 residues. From germline, CDR1 is MNHEY and CDR2 SVGEGT. V lost 2 bases to trimming and J lost 5 bases, with 3 bases between them. The CDR3 sequence: CASSYRETQYF. The CDR3 DNA reads TGTGCCAGCAGTTACAGGGAGACCCAGTACTTC.